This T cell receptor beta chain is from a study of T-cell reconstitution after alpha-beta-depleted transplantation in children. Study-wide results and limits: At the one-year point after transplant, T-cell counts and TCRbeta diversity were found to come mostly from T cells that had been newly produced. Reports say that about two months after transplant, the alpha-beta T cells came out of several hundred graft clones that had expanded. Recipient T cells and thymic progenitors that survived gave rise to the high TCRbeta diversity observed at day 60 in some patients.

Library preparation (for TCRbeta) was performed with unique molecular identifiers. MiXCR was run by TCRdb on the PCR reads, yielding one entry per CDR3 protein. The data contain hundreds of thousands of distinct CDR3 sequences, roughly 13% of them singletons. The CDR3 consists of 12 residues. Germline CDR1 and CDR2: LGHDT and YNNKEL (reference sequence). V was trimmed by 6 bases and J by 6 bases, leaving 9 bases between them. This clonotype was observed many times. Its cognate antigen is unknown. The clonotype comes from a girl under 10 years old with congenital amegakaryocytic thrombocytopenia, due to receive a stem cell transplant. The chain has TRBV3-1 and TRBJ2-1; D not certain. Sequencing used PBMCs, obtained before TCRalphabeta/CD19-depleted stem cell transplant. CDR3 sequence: CASSHASNEQFF. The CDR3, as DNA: TGTGCCAGCAGTCACGCGTCCAATGAGCAGTTCTTC.